Below, 21 T cell receptor beta chains from the same sample are listed, as sequenced in a study of T cells after yellow fever vaccination. TCRdb recomputed calls from the 5' RACE reads with MiXCR, one row per CDR3 protein. The sample includes hundreds of thousands of distinct CDR3 sequences, 17% of them seen just once. Source: PBMCs, taken about 5 days after the first yellow fever vaccination. Every receptor here comes from a man aged 18 to 30 who received the YFV17D yellow fever vaccine.

This sequence joins TRBV4-3 and TRBJ2-3, with 11 bases lining up with TRBD2. CDR3 length: 17 amino acids. J gave up 5 bases and V 0 bases, and 7 bases lay outside the gene matches. The germline CDR1 and CDR2 sequences are LGHNA and YSLEER. The CDR3 region has the DNA TGCGCCAGCAGCCAAGATCGTCTAGCGGGGGGCAGAGATACGCAGTATTTT. Residues: CASSQDRLAGGRDTQYF.

The V gene is TRBV7-6, the J gene TRBJ2-3, with D possibly matching TRBD2 (6 bases). V was trimmed by 2 bases and J by 1 base, leaving 13 bases between them. The CDR3 covers 16 residues. Germline CDR1 and CDR2: SGHVS and FNYEAQ. CDR3 sequence: CASSLTPTGGTDTQYF. CDR3 nucleotide sequence: TGTGCCAGCAGCTTAACCCCAACGGGAGGCACAGATACGCAGTATTTT.

The sample holds a few counts of this clonotype. J is TRBJ2-3 and V is TRBV7-9; 7 bases line up with TRBD1. CDR3 length equals 15 residues. Trimming cost V 3 bases and J 4 bases; bases outside gene matches: 7. Germline V gene lookup returns CDR1 SEHNR and CDR2 FQNEAQ (reference sequence). The CDR3 protein is CASSFRQGIADTQYF. CDR3 nucleotide sequence: TGTGCCAGCAGCTTTCGACAGGGCATCGCAGATACGCAGTATTTT. Drawing the rest from reference TRBV7-9 and TRBJ2-3, the complete variable domain is DTGVSQNPRHKITKRGQNVTFRCDPISEHNRLYWYRQTLGQGPEFLTYFQNEAQLEKSRLLSDRFSAERPKGSFSTLEIQRTEQGDSAMYLCASSFRQGIADTQYFGPGTRLTVL.

V usage is TRBV5-4 and J usage is TRBJ1-1; a possible D gene is TRBD1 (5 bases). The CDR3 covers 16 residues. V lost 4 bases to trimming and J lost 0 bases, with 16 bases between them. Germline CDR1 reads SGHNT; CDR2 reads YYREEE (reference sequence). For the CDR3, the DNA is TGTGCCAGCAGCCCGGGAAGTGGGACCATGAACACTGAAGCTTTCTTT. This encodes CASSPGSGTMNTEAFF.

The chain is built from TRBV12-3 or TRBV12-4 and TRBJ2-1; D not resolved. CDR3 length equals 14 residues. V lost 6 bases and J lost 2, with 11 bases in between. The CDR3 protein is CASSQNRPYNEQFF. The DNA of the CDR3 is TGTGCCAGCAGCCAGAATCGACCCTACAATGAGCAGTTCTTC.

The chain joins TRBV6-1 to TRBJ1-1, with 8 bases lining up with TRBD1. CDR1 is MNHNS and CDR2 is SASEGT in the germline V gene. The CDR3 has 15 residues. After removal of 5 bases from V and 2 bases from J, the junction contained 7 bases not matched to a gene. The CDR3, as DNA: TGTGCCAGCAGTACCAGGGGGACAGGTAACACTGAAGCTTTCTTT. Amino acid sequence: CASSTRGTGNTEAFF.

This clonotype was detected a few times. The chain joins TRBV5-1 to TRBJ1-1, with D uncertain. Germline assignment: CDR1 SGHRS and CDR2 YFSETQ. The V and J ends lost 6 bases and 1 base respectively, with 10 bases between them. The CDR3 contains 13 residues. The CDR3 nucleotides are TGCGCCAGCAAGAAGCAGAGGAACACTGAAGCTTTCTTT. It codes for CASKKQRNTEAFF.

The chain has TRBV6-5 and TRBJ2-3, with no clear D. CDR1 and CDR2 (germline): MNHEY, SVGAGI. The CDR3 covers 15 residues. Trimming took 0 bases from V and 4 from J, leaving 11 bases between them. The CDR3 protein is CASSYSGFVADTQYF. The CDR3 region has the DNA TGTGCCAGCAGTTACTCGGGCTTTGTCGCAGATACGCAGTATTTT.

CDR3 DNA sequence: TGTGCCAGCAGCCGACTTACTCACGGCTACACCTTC. Translated: CASSRLTHGYTF. V gene TRBV6-6 combines with J gene TRBJ1-2; D gene uncertain. The germline V gene has CDR1 MNHNY and CDR2 SVGAGI (reference sequence). The V gene lost 6 bases and the J gene lost 8 bases, with 13 bases spanning the gap. This CDR3 comprises 12 residues.

This clonotype was detected only a few times. The rearrangement uses TRBV27 and TRBJ2-1; perhaps TRBD1 as D (6 bases). The CDR3 runs 13 residues. Germline CDR1 and CDR2: MNHEY and SMNVEV (reference sequence). V lost 8 bases and J lost 10, with 18 bases in between. As DNA, the CDR3 is TGTGCCAGCTCCCTAGTGGGGGCCCTCGAGCAGTTCTTC. Translation gives CASSLVGALEQFF.

There are a few counts of this clonotype. The chain has TRBV5-1 and TRBJ1-2; 7 bases match TRBD1. J lost 6 bases, V lost 3 bases, and 8 bases had no gene match. This CDR3 has 14 amino acids. Germline V gene data show CDR1 as SGHRS and CDR2 as YFSETQ. CDR3 protein: CASSSTGTVHGYTF. For the CDR3, the DNA is TGCGCCAGCAGCTCGACCGGGACAGTGCATGGCTACACCTTC.

The chain employs TRBV7-8 and TRBJ1-5; no reliable D call. The CDR3 extends over 15 amino acids. The germline CDR1 and CDR2 sequences are SGHVS and FQNEAQ. Trimming stripped 2 bases from V and 4 bases from J, with 12 bases between. CDR3 in amino acids: CASSLRLWGNQPQHF. The DNA for the CDR3 is TGTGCCAGCAGCTTAAGGTTGTGGGGAAATCAGCCCCAGCATTTT.

The rearrangement joins TRBV29-1 to TRBJ2-7, with a tentative D call TRBD1 (5 bases). Germline loops: CDR1 SQVTM, CDR2 ANQGSEA. Trimming removed 1 base at V and 2 bases at J, with 6 bases between. This CDR3 has 12 amino acids. The CDR3 DNA is TGCAGCGTTGAAGGACAGACCTACGAGCAGTACTTC. Translation: CSVEGQTYEQYF.

The V and J genes are TRBV3-1 and TRBJ2-7; D is possibly TRBD1 (6 bases). Per the germline V gene, CDR1 is LGHDT and CDR2 is YNNKEL (reference sequence). The CDR3 totals 16 residues. V was cut by 4 bases and J by 3 bases, with 19 bases left in between. The CDR3: CASSPKSTGTFYEQYF. For the CDR3, the DNA is TGTGCCAGCAGCCCCAAGTCAACAGGGACGTTCTACGAGCAGTACTTC.

As regards this clonotype: Possible read error: a much larger clone is one base away. The gene calls are TRBV12-3 or TRBV12-4 and TRBJ2-5; 7 bases line up with TRBD2. The CDR3 sequence is 12 residues long. In nucleotides, the CDR3 is TGTGCCAGCAGCCTCCCGGGGGGTCCCCATTACTTC. Amino acid sequence: CASSLPGGPHYF.

This chain connects TRBV25-1 to TRBJ2-6; the D is unclear. CDR3 length: 13 residues. Trimming removed 3 bases from V and 2 bases from J, with 2 bases in between. Looked up from germline, CDR1 is MGHDK and CDR2 is SYGVNS. CDR3 nucleotide sequence: TGTGCCAGCAGTGACCCTGGGGCCAACGTCCTGACTTTC. Residues: CASSDPGANVLTF.

The chain combines TRBV12-3 or TRBV12-4 with TRBJ2-4, with D possibly TRBD1 on 5 matching bases. The CDR3 runs to 13 residues. Trimming removed 2 bases from V and 8 bases from J, with 10 bases in between. In nucleotides, the CDR3 is TGTGCCAGCAGTTTATTAGGGGCGGACATTCAGTACTTC. Translated, it gives CASSLLGADIQYF.

This clonotype was seen a handful of times. The chain is built from TRBV10-3 and TRBJ2-1; TRBD2 matches 7 bases. The CDR3 is 15 residues long. Germline V gene lookup returns CDR1 ENHRY and CDR2 SYGVKD. The trim removed 0 bases at V and 3 bases at J, leaving 2 bases unmatched. CDR3 nucleotides: TGTGCCATCAGTGAGTCGACTAGCTTCTACAATGAGCAGTTCTTC. Protein product: CAISESTSFYNEQFF.

This clonotype was recorded at least ten times. The V gene is TRBV4-2, the J gene TRBJ2-1; D may correspond to TRBD1 or TRBD2 (5 bases each). Germline-derived CDR1 and CDR2 are LGHNA and YNFKEQ. The CDR3 length is 15 residues. Trimming took 0 bases from V and 6 from J, leaving 12 bases between them. The CDR3 DNA follows: TGTGCCAGCAGCCAAGATATGGGGGAAGGCAATGAGCAGTTCTTC. It yields the protein CASSQDMGEGNEQFF.

This clonotype was detected a few times. V gene TRBV7-3 combines with J gene TRBJ2-3, with 7 bases aligning to TRBD1. V shed 5 bases and J 4 bases; nucleotides not matched to a gene: 9. The germline V gene has CDR1 SGHTA and CDR2 FQGTGA. The CDR3 covers 15 residues. The CDR3 reads CASSLNGQVPDTQYF. CDR3 sequence (DNA): TGTGCCAGCAGCCTAAACGGACAGGTTCCAGATACGCAGTATTTT.

This rearrangement joins TRBV2 to TRBJ2-1; D possibly corresponds to TRBD2 (6 bases). V was pared by 6 bases and J by 4 bases, with 22 bases between. The germline CDR1 and CDR2 sequences are SNHLY and FYNNEI. This CDR3 comprises 17 residues. The CDR3 DNA is TGTGCCAGCAGCGGAGGATTTGGTAATAGCGGTTACAATGAGCAGTTCTTC. This sequence encodes CASSGGFGNSGYNEQFF. The whole variable domain, remainder taken from reference TRBV2 and TRBJ2-1, is EPEVTQTPSHQVTQMGQEVILRCVPISNHLYFYWYRQILGQKVEFLVSFYNNEISEKSEIFDDQFSVERPDGSNFTLKIRSTKLEDSAMYFCASSGGFGNSGYNEQFFGPGTRLTVL.